A selection of T cell receptor beta chains follows, all from one sample in a study of T cells after posttransplantation cyclophosphamide. Clones were sequenced by immunoSEQ multiplex PCR, and TCRdb holds only the in-frame ones, with some missing. The data hold 15,000 to 20,000 clones, with roughly 85% observed a single time. The starting material was PBMCs, obtained after allogeneic stem cell transplant with calcineurin inhibitor and methotrexate. These receptors originate from a female patient aged 18 to 35 who received an allogeneic stem cell transplant from an unrelated donor, was CMV-positive, and had acute and chronic GVHD. A share of the T cells may be of graft donor origin. CDR3s include the opening cysteine and the closing phenylalanine or tryptophan. D genes are given only for firm matches. Only part of the rows carry a size: once, few, many, or a class if the clone is expanded.

CDR3: CASSTRDRGNEQYF; DNA: TGTGCCAGCAGCACCCGGGACAGGGGGAACGAGCAGTACTTC; D: TRBD1; V: TRBV11-2; size: -; J: TRBJ2-7
CDR3: CASSLRGWTGVQPQHF; DNA: TGTGCCAGCAGTTTAAGGGGCTGGACAGGGGTCCAGCCCCAGCATTTT; D: TRBD1; V: TRBV28; size: -; J: TRBJ1-5
CDR3: CASSELGDNEQFF; DNA: TGCGCCAGCAGTGAGTTAGGGGACAATGAGCAGTTCTTC; D: -; V: TRBV10-1; size: -; J: TRBJ2-1
CDR3: CASSYRGQRSPDTQYF; DNA: TGCGCCAGCAGCTACCGGGGACAGCGGTCGCCCGATACGCAGTATTTT; D: TRBD1; V: TRBV5-1; size: -; J: TRBJ2-3
CDR3: CASSEGWGSYEQYF; DNA: TGTGCCAGCAGTGAAGGGTGGGGCAGCTACGAGCAGTACTTC; D: -; V: TRBV6-1; size: -; J: TRBJ2-7
CDR3: CASSDGTGSNTGELFF; DNA: TGCGCCAGCAGCGACGGGACAGGGTCGAACACCGGGGAGCTGTTTTTT; D: TRBD1; V: TRBV5-1; size: -; J: TRBJ2-2
CDR3: CASSSTPGGSYNSPLHF; DNA: TGTGCCAGCAGTTCCACACCAGGGGGCTCCTATAATTCACCCCTCCACTTT; D: TRBD1; V: TRBV27; size: -; J: TRBJ1-6
CDR3: CAWSVGRGFGGRGIYNEQFF; DNA: TGTGCCTGGAGTGTAGGTAGGGGTTTTGGCGGGAGGGGTATCTACAATGAGCAGTTCTTC; D: TRBD2; V: TRBV30; size: -; J: TRBJ2-1
CDR3: CASSNLGLSSYEQYF; DNA: TGTGCCAGCAGTAATCTCGGACTATCATCCTACGAGCAGTACTTC; D: -; V: TRBV6-5; size: -; J: TRBJ2-7
CDR3: CASTRDMNTEAFF; DNA: TGTGCCAGCACCCGGGACATGAACACTGAAGCTTTCTTT; D: -; V: TRBV27; size: few; J: TRBJ1-1
CDR3: CASSPGQGNTGELFF; DNA: TGTGCCAGCTCACCGGGACAGGGTAACACCGGGGAGCTGTTTTTT; D: TRBD1; V: TRBV18; size: -; J: TRBJ2-2
CDR3: CASSTISGTSVNEQFF; DNA: TGTGCCAGTAGTACCATCAGCGGGACTAGCGTAAATGAGCAGTTCTTC; D: TRBD2; V: TRBV19; size: -; J: TRBJ2-1
CDR3: CASSVRAGTGAWTSGRAAGEQFF; DNA: TGTGCCAGCAGCGTCCGAGCCGGGACAGGAGCCTGGACTAGCGGGAGGGCGGCTGGTGAGCAGTTCTTC; D: TRBD2; V: TRBV9; size: -; J: TRBJ2-1
CDR3: CASSPKKSQGYEQFF; DNA: TGTGCCAGCAGCCCAAAAAAATCCCAGGGATATGAGCAGTTCTTC; D: -; V: TRBV7-9; size: few; J: TRBJ2-1
CDR3: CASSQASGRYEQYF; DNA: TGCGCCAGCAGCCAAGCTAGCGGGAGGTACGAGCAGTACTTC; D: TRBD2; V: TRBV4-1; size: once; J: TRBJ2-7
CDR3: CASSPGQGKQYF; DNA: TGTGCCAGCAGCCCCGGACAGGGGAAACAGTACTTC; D: TRBD1; V: TRBV7-9; size: -; J: TRBJ2-7
CDR3: CASGPPPGGLPYF; DNA: TGCGCCAGTGGCCCCCCCCCGGGGGGACTGCCGTACTTC; D: TRBD2; V: TRBV23-1; size: -; J: TRBJ2-7
CDR3: CASSVTGVDTQYF; DNA: TGTGCCAGCAGTGTTACGGGGGTCGATACGCAGTATTTT; D: -; V: TRBV6-4; size: -; J: TRBJ2-3
CDR3: CATAALYARDSNSNQPQHF; DNA: TGTGCCACCGCTGCCCTATACGCTCGGGACAGCAATAGCAATCAGCCCCAGCATTTT; D: TRBD1; V: TRBV19; size: -; J: TRBJ1-5
CDR3: CASSVGQSVETQYF; DNA: TGTGCCAGCAGTGTAGGACAGAGCGTAGAGACCCAGTACTTC; D: -; V: TRBV2; size: -; J: TRBJ2-5
CDR3: CASSRQGTYEQYF; DNA: TGTGCCAGTAGCCGACAGGGAACCTACGAGCAGTACTTC; D: TRBD1; V: TRBV19; size: few; J: TRBJ2-7
CDR3: CASSLSRGSNTGELFF; DNA: TGTGCCAGCAGCTTGAGTCGGGGATCGAACACCGGGGAGCTGTTTTTT; D: -; V: TRBV5-5; size: -; J: TRBJ2-2
CDR3: CASRGLGTSLAETQYF; DNA: TGTGCCAGTAGAGGACTGGGGACTAGCTTGGCAGAGACCCAGTACTTC; D: TRBD2; V: TRBV19; size: -; J: TRBJ2-5
CDR3: CASSLAGFSYEQYF; DNA: TGTGCCAGCAGCCTAGCGGGATTCTCCTACGAGCAGTACTTC; D: TRBD2; V: TRBV6-5; size: -; J: TRBJ2-7
CDR3: CASSRGTSGRHNEQFF; DNA: TGCGCCAGCAGCCGGGGGACTAGCGGGAGACACAATGAGCAGTTCTTC; D: TRBD2; V: TRBV5-1; size: few; J: TRBJ2-1
CDR3: CASSSLGAGVHNEQFF; DNA: TGTGCCAGCAGCTCCCTGGGAGCGGGAGTACACAATGAGCAGTTCTTC; D: TRBD2; V: TRBV27; size: -; J: TRBJ2-1
CDR3: CASSGREGDHPYEQYF; DNA: TGTGCCAGCAGTGGTAGAGAGGGGGACCACCCCTACGAGCAGTACTTC; D: -; V: TRBV28; size: once; J: TRBJ2-7
CDR3: CASSEAFIQGGNQPQHF; DNA: TGTGCCAGCAGTGAAGCGTTTATCCAGGGGGGCAATCAGCCCCAGCATTTT; D: TRBD1; V: TRBV6-1; size: -; J: TRBJ1-5
CDR3: CASSEVAGQGDTIYF; DNA: TGTGCCAGCAGTGAGGTCGCGGGACAGGGGGACACCATATATTTT; D: TRBD1; V: TRBV2; size: -; J: TRBJ1-3